This paragraph covers one T cell receptor (beta chain) sequence. This sample was included in a study of cytomegalovirus exposure and HLA in healthy donors. The study ran its PCR with 60 Vbeta and 13 Jbeta primers. Assay: immunoSEQ multiplex PCR; the TCRdb copy retains only in-frame clones and omits some. The table lists roughly 200,000 clones, roughly nine tenths of them singletons. Per the germline V gene, CDR1 is SQVTM and CDR2 is ANQGSEA. V was clipped by 5 bases and J by 3 bases; unmatched bases: 6. The CDR3 loop spans 14 amino acids. The rearrangement links TRBV29-1 to TRBJ2-5, with 10 positions matching TRBD1. This receptor was identified in a boy aged 2 to 10 in good health and CMV-seronegative. Sequenced: PBMCs. For the CDR3, the DNA is TGCAGCGTTTCTCTAGGGACAGGGGAAGAGACCCAGTACTTC. This gives the protein CSVSLGTGEETQYF.